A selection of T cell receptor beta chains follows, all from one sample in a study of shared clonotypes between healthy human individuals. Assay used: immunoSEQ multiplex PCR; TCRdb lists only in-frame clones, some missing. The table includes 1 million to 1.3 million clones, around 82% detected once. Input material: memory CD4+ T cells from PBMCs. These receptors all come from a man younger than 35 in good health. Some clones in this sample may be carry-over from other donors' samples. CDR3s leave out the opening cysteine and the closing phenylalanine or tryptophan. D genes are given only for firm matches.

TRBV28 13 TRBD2 ASSFAGRDANVLT
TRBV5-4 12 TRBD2 ASSLIGGTYEQY
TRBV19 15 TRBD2 ASSPPPGLAVTDTQY
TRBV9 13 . ASSESGGGAYTQY
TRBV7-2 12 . ASSLDPGAGGYT
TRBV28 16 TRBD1 ASSSSSGQGAPTDTQY
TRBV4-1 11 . ASSQEWRAGYT
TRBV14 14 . ASSQGSLLAEKTQY
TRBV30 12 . AWTGVHGNQPQH
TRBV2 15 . ASSDPWAGRNSYEQY
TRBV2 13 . ASSDPGARFNEQY
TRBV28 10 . ASSPRRQAVY
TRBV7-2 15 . ASSSKTGVLSSYEQY
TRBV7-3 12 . ASSLRPTSNEQF
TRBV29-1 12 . SARVASSVYGYT
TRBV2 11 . ASSGHTVETQY
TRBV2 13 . ASSSGLLRNQPQH
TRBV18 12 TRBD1 ASSAGQGNTEAF
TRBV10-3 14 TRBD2 ATHPPTSGRDNEQF
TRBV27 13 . ASSFKGQGVEKLF
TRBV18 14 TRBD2 ASSPPGLAASYEQY
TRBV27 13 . ASSLRWGSSYEQY
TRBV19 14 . ASSIDFSGKLNEQF
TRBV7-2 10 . ASSPTPPPGF
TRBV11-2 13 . ASSPASARTDTQY
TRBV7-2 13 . ASSHDGNVESEAF
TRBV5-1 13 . ASSSGLMRTDTQY
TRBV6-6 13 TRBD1 ASSSDRENTGELF
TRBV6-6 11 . ASTLSEGTEQF
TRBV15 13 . ATSRVTGSTGELF
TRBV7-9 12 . ASSLAGGRNEQF
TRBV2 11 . ASSEGVDAGYT
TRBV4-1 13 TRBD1 ASSQLDRGTDTQY
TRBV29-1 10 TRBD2 SAGTSAGELF
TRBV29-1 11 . SVVVSPNTEAF
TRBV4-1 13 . ASSKGRSPLYGYT
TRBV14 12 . ASSEGTFNTEAF
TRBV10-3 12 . AISERQPNTEAF
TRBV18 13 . ASSAGTPGTGELF
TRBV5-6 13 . ASSLGSSRTDTQY
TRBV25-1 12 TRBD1 ASKPGGAVETQY
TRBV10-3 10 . ATSTRGTEAF
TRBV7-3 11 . ASSRKAQETQY
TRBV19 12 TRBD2 ASSIGLGLYEQY
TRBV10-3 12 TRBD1 AIRGQGGLGEQY
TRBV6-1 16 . ASSEKGGFSSGANVLT
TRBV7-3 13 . ASSYGTSHYNEQF
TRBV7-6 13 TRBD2 ASSRGVEPKNIQY
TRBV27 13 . ASRPGGPRVDIQY
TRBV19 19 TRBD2 ARPCPLYPSLAGGPSYEQY